Listed here are 31 T cell receptor beta chains from one sample, sequenced in a study of beta chain features in type 1 diabetes. Sequenced material consisted of expressed TCRB transcripts (all of the isolated RNA was reverse transcribed). Some clones are missing from TCRdb's copy, which holds only in-frame ones; the method was immunoSEQ multiplex PCR. Of about 370,000 clones in the sample, about 14% were seen once. Sequencing was performed on naive CD4+ T cells from blood. The origin of the receptors is a woman between 18 and 30 years old in good health.

This clone was seen a few times. V is TRBV6-5 and J is TRBJ1-2; TRBD1 agrees at 8 bases. Per germline, CDR1 MNHEY and CDR2 SVGAGI. The CDR3 covers 13 residues. Losses at the gene ends were 4 bases for V and 8 bases for J; bases not matched to a gene: 6. The CDR3 DNA sequence: TGTGCCAGCAGTTCCGGACAGGGAAGAGGCTACACCTTC. It encodes CASSSGQGRGYTF.

V usage is TRBV28 and J usage is TRBJ1-1; TRBD1 is a possible D gene (6 bases). Trimming stripped 3 bases from V and 5 bases from J, with 19 bases between. The CDR3 contains 16 residues. Germline V gene data show CDR1 as MDHEN and CDR2 as SYDVKM. The CDR3 loop reads CASSFRSRGLVTEAFF. The CDR3 nucleotides are TGTGCCAGCAGTTTCCGGTCGAGGGGGTTAGTAACTGAAGCTTTCTTT.

This clone was recorded a few times. CDR3 nucleotide sequence: TGTGCCAGCTCGCGGAGAGCGGGACCTGAACAAGAGACCCAGTACTTC. Translation gives CASSRRAGPEQETQYF. This sequence joins TRBV14 and TRBJ2-5, with TRBD2 identical over 7 bases. This CDR3 contains 16 residues. Trimming took 8 bases from V and 2 from J; bases not matched to a gene: 14. Per germline, CDR1 SGHDN and CDR2 FVKESK. Combining the CDR3 with reference TRBV14 and TRBJ2-5 gives the whole variable domain EAGVTQFPSHSVIEKGQTVTLRCDPISGHDNLYWYRRVMGKEIKFLLHFVKESKQDESGMPNNRFLAERTGGTYSTLKVQPAELEDSGVYFCASSRRAGPEQETQYFGPGTRLLVL.

The sample holds a few counts of this clone. This chain connects TRBV5-1 to TRBJ2-7; the match to TRBD1 covers 9 bases. The CDR3 runs 14 residues. Germline-derived CDR1 and CDR2 are SGHRS and YFSETQ. V shed 4 bases, J shed 2 bases, and the junction held 4 bases outside the gene matches. CDR3 sequence: CASSATGGPYEQYF. The CDR3 coding sequence is TGCGCCAGCAGCGCCACAGGGGGCCCCTACGAGCAGTACTTC.

The rearrangement uses TRBV27 and TRBJ1-4, with D possibly TRBD1 on 5 matching bases. Per the germline V gene, CDR1 is MNHEY and CDR2 is SMNVEV (reference sequence). The CDR3 totals 13 residues. V lost 7 bases, J lost 0 bases, and 6 bases lay in between. The CDR3 sequence: CASKTATNEKLFF. CDR3 nucleotides: TGTGCCAGCAAGACAGCAACTAATGAAAAACTGTTTTTT.

The chain combines TRBV19 with TRBJ2-7; possible D gene TRBD1, 5 bases. This CDR3 is built from 14 residues. V dropped 4 bases and J dropped 5 bases, with 15 bases sitting between them. Germline V gives CDR1 LNHDA, CDR2 SQIVND (reference sequence). CDR3 DNA sequence: TGTGCCAGTAGTAACACAGGCTACCTCCACGAGCAGTACTTC. Amino acid sequence: CASSNTGYLHEQYF.

Here the CDR3 reads CASQGGQGHYEQYF. The CDR3 nucleotides read TGTGCCAGCCAGGGGGGACAGGGACACTACGAGCAGTACTTC. The chain links TRBV18 to TRBJ2-7; 9 bases are shared with TRBD1. Looked up from germline, CDR1 is KGHSH and CDR2 is LQKENI. This CDR3 is built from 14 residues. V gave up 8 bases and J gave up 3 bases; unmatched junction bases: 8. The full variable domain, completed using reference TRBV18 and TRBJ2-7, is NAGVMQNPRHLVRRRGQEARLRCSPMKGHSHVYWYRQLPEEGLKFMVYLQKENIIDESGMPKERFSAEFPKEGPSILRIQQVVRGDSAAYFCASQGGQGHYEQYFGPGTRLTVT.

This clone was seen only a few times. V is TRBV30 and J is TRBJ1-5; D unclear. V gave up 2 bases and J gave up 4 bases, with 12 bases separating them. CDR3 length equals 14 residues. Per the germline V gene, CDR1 is GTSNPN and CDR2 is SVGIG (reference sequence). CDR3 protein: CAWSTPGLNQPQHF. The CDR3 DNA sequence: TGTGCCTGGAGTACTCCGGGTTTGAATCAGCCCCAGCATTTT.

This clone was seen a handful of times. CDR3 in amino acids: CASSLALWTGIDEQYF. CDR3 DNA: TGTGCCAGCAGCTTAGCGCTCTGGACAGGGATCGACGAGCAGTACTTC. The chain carries TRBV7-2 and TRBJ2-7, with TRBD1 matching 8 bases. Trimming cost V 0 bases and J 5 bases; bases outside gene matches: 9. CDR1 SGHTA and CDR2 FQGNSA come from the germline V gene. CDR3 size: 16 residues.

The V and J genes are TRBV15 and TRBJ1-5; D is possibly TRBD1 (6 bases). The germline V gene encodes CDR1 LNHNV and CDR2 YYDKDF (reference sequence). Trimming stripped 0 bases from V and 11 bases from J, with 14 bases between. The CDR3 runs 14 residues. The chain's CDR3 is CATSRDRWDTTQHF. The DNA for the CDR3 is TGTGCCACCAGCAGAGATCGGTGGGACACGACCCAGCATTTT.

Points on this clone: The same CDR3 can be traced to other DNA sequences in this sample. V usage is TRBV29-1 and J usage is TRBJ2-6; TRBD1 matches 10 bases. The CDR3 spans 15 residues. Trimming removed 7 bases from V and 1 base from J; junction bases left unmatched: 4. Germline V lookup: CDR1 SQVTM, CDR2 ANQGSEA. CDR3 region: CSAGDRGSGANVLTF. DNA of the CDR3: TGCAGCGCTGGGGACAGGGGTTCTGGGGCCAACGTCCTGACTTTC.

The table lists this clone with a few counts. V and J are TRBV7-9 and TRBJ1-1, with 7 nucleotides matching TRBD1. The CDR3 has 13 residues. Per germline, CDR1 SEHNR and CDR2 FQNEAQ (reference sequence). The V and J ends lost 5 bases and 8 bases, in that order; junction bases with no gene match: 8. The CDR3, as DNA: TGTGCCAGCAGCCCTAGACAGGGCCCCGAAGCTTTCTTT. This translates into CASSPRQGPEAFF.

The table lists this clone with a few counts. The chain joins TRBV7-2 to TRBJ2-7; D gene ambiguous. The ends were cut back, 0 bases at V and 0 bases at J, with 6 bases in the middle. The CDR3 is 14 amino acids. The germline V gene encodes CDR1 SGHTA and CDR2 FQGNSA. The CDR3 DNA reads as TGTGCCAGCAGCTTAGCGCTTAGCTCCTACGAGCAGTACTTC. This gives the protein CASSLALSSYEQYF. Drawing the rest from reference TRBV7-2 and TRBJ2-7, the complete variable domain is GAGVSQSPSNKVTEKGKDVELRCDPISGHTALYWYRQSLGQGLEFLIYFQGNSAPDKSGLPSDRFSAERTGGSVSTLTIQRTQQEDSAVYLCASSLALSSYEQYFGPGTRLTVT.

This clone was found a few times. The chain carries TRBV9 and TRBJ2-4; TRBD1 is a possible D gene (7 bases). Germline assignment: CDR1 SGDLS and CDR2 YYNGEE. The germline V and J ends were trimmed by 3 bases and 0 bases, with 13 bases remaining between them. This CDR3 is 16 amino acids long. CDR3 coding DNA: TGTGCCAGCAGCGACCGACAGGGACTAGCCAAAAACATTCAGTACTTC. As protein: CASSDRQGLAKNIQYF. Drawing the rest from reference TRBV9 and TRBJ2-4, the complete variable domain is DSGVTQTPKHLITATGQRVTLRCSPRSGDLSVYWYQQSLDQGLQFLIQYYNGEERAKGNILERFSAQQFPDLHSELNLSSLELGDSALYFCASSDRQGLAKNIQYFGAGTRLSVL.

This chain's CDR3 is CASSPLRGSTQYF. CDR3 nucleotide sequence: TGTGCCAGCAGTCCCCTACGGGGTTCCACCCAGTACTTC. This chain uses TRBV6-5 with TRBJ2-5; D is possibly TRBD2 (5 bases). V was clipped by 5 bases and J by 8 bases, with 15 bases between them. This CDR3 region has 13 residues. The germline gives CDR1 MNHEY, CDR2 SVGAGI.

The gene calls are TRBV7-9 and TRBJ1-1, with 7 positions matching TRBD1. The CDR3 has 13 amino acids. Trimming removed 5 bases from V and 8 bases from J; junction bases left unmatched: 8. Germline V gene lookup returns CDR1 SEHNR and CDR2 FQNEAQ (reference sequence). The chain's CDR3 is CASSPLSDREAFF. The CDR3 DNA sequence: TGTGCCAGCAGCCCTCTGTCGGACAGGGAAGCTTTCTTT.

CDR3 bases: TGTGCCTGGAGTGGGACAGTTTTAAACTATGGCTACACCTTC. It codes for CAWSGTVLNYGYTF. This chain connects TRBV30 to TRBJ1-2; the D gene is possibly TRBD1 (6 bases). Germline V gene data show CDR1 as GTSNPN and CDR2 as SVGIG (reference sequence). The germline V and J ends were trimmed by 1 base and 2 bases, with 11 bases remaining between them. This CDR3 is built from 14 residues.

The chain combines TRBV4-3 with TRBJ2-7; 7 bases map to TRBD2. V lost 1 base to trimming and J lost 4 bases; unmatched junction nucleotides: 10. The germline V gene has CDR1 LGHNA and CDR2 YSLEER. The length of the CDR3 is 16 residues. CDR3 sequence (DNA): TGCGCCAGCAGCCAAGGGGAAGGGAGGGCCGGGTACGAGCAGTACTTC. Amino acid sequence: CASSQGEGRAGYEQYF.

The chain combines TRBV29-1 with TRBJ2-7, with a tentative D call TRBD1 (5 bases). Trimming took 4 bases from V and 4 from J, leaving 17 bases between them. Germline CDR1 and CDR2: SQVTM and ANQGSEA. The CDR3 has 14 amino acids. The CDR3 DNA reads as TGCAGCGTTGTTCTTGGGGCGGTAGGGTACGAGCAGTACTTC. Its protein product is CSVVLGAVGYEQYF.

Only a few counts were recorded for this clone. The chain carries TRBV14 and TRBJ1-2; D is unclear. This CDR3 has 12 residues. V was trimmed by 7 bases and J by 4 bases, leaving 10 bases between them. Germline V CDR1 and CDR2: SGHDN, FVKESK. CDR3 bases: TGTGCCAGCAACCGGGTCGGCTATGGCTACACCTTC. Translated: CASNRVGYGYTF.

This clone was seen only a few times. The rearrangement joins TRBV2 to TRBJ2-6; TRBD2 might be the D (6 bases). Germline V gene data show CDR1 as SNHLY and CDR2 as FYNNEI. V lost 6 bases and J 0 bases, leaving 15 bases between the germline ends. The CDR3 is made up of 17 amino acids. CDR3 in DNA: TGTGCCAGCAGGTCCGGGACTGCGCACTCTGGGGCCAACGTCCTGACTTTC. Protein: CASRSGTAHSGANVLTF.

The chain couples TRBV28 to TRBJ1-5, with D unresolved. The germline gives CDR1 MDHEN, CDR2 SYDVKM. V lost 3 bases to trimming and J lost 6 bases, with 6 bases between them. The CDR3 runs 12 residues. This CDR3 reads CASSFALQPQHF. In nucleotides, the CDR3 is TGTGCCAGCAGTTTCGCACTTCAGCCCCAGCATTTT. Full variable domain (rest looked up from reference TRBV28 and TRBJ1-5): DVKVTQSSRYLVKRTGEKVFLECVQDMDHENMFWYRQDPGLGLRLIYFSYDVKMKEKGDIPEGYSVSREKKERFSLILESASTNQTSMYLCASSFALQPQHFGDGTRLSIL.

CDR3 sequence (DNA): TGCAGCGTTGCCATCGGACATAGCAATCAGCCCCAGCATTTT. This translates into CSVAIGHSNQPQHF. The chain joins TRBV29-1 to TRBJ1-5; weak D call: TRBD1 (5 bases). V was cut by 4 bases and J by 0 bases, with 10 bases left in between. The CDR3 is made up of 14 amino acids. The germline CDR1 and CDR2 sequences are SQVTM and ANQGSEA.

The chain carries TRBV9 and TRBJ2-3, with TRBD2 identical over 12 bases. V shed 3 bases, J shed 0 bases, and the junction held 14 bases outside the gene matches. Germline V gene lookup returns CDR1 SGDLS and CDR2 YYNGEE. This CDR3 comprises 20 residues. The CDR3 reads CASSGGTGASGRASTDTQYF. In DNA form, the CDR3 reads TGTGCCAGCAGCGGCGGAACTGGTGCTAGCGGGAGGGCTAGCACAGATACGCAGTATTTT.

The gene calls are TRBV29-1 and TRBJ2-5; D is unresolved. The V gene's germline CDR1 is SQVTM and CDR2 ANQGSEA. Trimming pared 6 bases from V and 1 base from J, leaving 9 bases between. The CDR3 contains 12 residues. The CDR3 region has the DNA TGCAGCGTCCGAGGATCCCAAGAGACCCAGTACTTC. This translates into CSVRGSQETQYF.

The chain is built from TRBV30 and TRBJ2-5; a weak D match, TRBD2 (5 bases). Trimming took 0 bases from V and 1 from J, leaving 9 bases between them. CDR1 is GTSNPN, CDR2 SVGIG, per germline (reference sequence). There are 14 residues in the CDR3. For the CDR3, the DNA is TGTGCCTGGAGTGTGGGAGCGGTCCAAGAGACCCAGTACTTC. Translating gives CAWSVGAVQETQYF.

Only a few counts were recorded for this clone. V gene TRBV5-4 combines with J gene TRBJ2-5; TRBD1 is a possible D gene (6 bases). The germline gives CDR1 SGHNT, CDR2 YYREEE (reference sequence). This CDR3 has 13 amino acids. With 7 bases removed from V and 5 bases from J, the gap between germline ends came to 15 bases. This chain's CDR3 is CASHWAGAETQYF. The CDR3 nucleotides read TGTGCCAGCCACTGGGCAGGGGCGGAGACCCAGTACTTC.

This clone turned up a few times. This chain connects TRBV5-1 to TRBJ2-1; D perhaps matches TRBD1 (5 bases). CDR1 and CDR2 (germline): SGHRS, YFSETQ. The CDR3 length is 15 residues. V shed 0 bases and J shed 1 base, with 8 bases lying between them. CDR3 loop: CASSLGDRSYNEQFF. CDR3 coding DNA: TGCGCCAGCAGCTTGGGTGACAGATCCTACAATGAGCAGTTCTTC.

This chain links TRBV5-1 with TRBJ2-7, with 7 bases identical to TRBD1. Losses at the gene ends were 4 bases for V and 0 bases for J; bases not matched to a gene: 7. The CDR3 consists of 15 residues. From germline, CDR1 is SGHRS and CDR2 YFSETQ. CDR3 amino acids: CASSEQGPSSYEQYF. The CDR3 DNA reads TGCGCCAGCAGCGAACAGGGGCCCTCCTCCTACGAGCAGTACTTC.

This chain joins TRBV9 and TRBJ2-1; D remains ambiguous. Germline values: CDR1 SGDLS, CDR2 YYNGEE. The CDR3 covers 16 residues. The V and J ends lost 2 bases and 4 bases respectively, with 16 bases between them. In DNA, the CDR3 is TGTGCCAGCAGCGTCGAAAACCTCGAGCTATACAATGAGCAGTTCTTC. Translating it yields CASSVENLELYNEQFF. Full variable domain (missing parts from reference TRBV9 and TRBJ2-1): DSGVTQTPKHLITATGQRVTLRCSPRSGDLSVYWYQQSLDQGLQFLIQYYNGEERAKGNILERFSAQQFPDLHSELNLSSLELGDSALYFCASSVENLELYNEQFFGPGTRLTVL.

This chain uses TRBV30 with TRBJ2-4; a possible D gene is TRBD2 (5 bases). This CDR3 is 15 amino acids long. V was pared by 0 bases and J by 0 bases, with 9 bases between. Germline lookup yields CDR1 GTSNPN and CDR2 SVGIG (reference sequence). In DNA, the CDR3 is TGTGCCTGGAGTGTTGACTACCTAGCCAAAAACATTCAGTACTTC. It specifies CAWSVDYLAKNIQYF.